A single sample gave rise to the 15 T cell receptor beta chains below, sequenced in a study of blood T cell repertoires in COVID-19. This table comes from immunoSEQ multiplex PCR, and its TCRdb copy is limited to in-frame clones, with some not included. The data hold around 100,000 clones, with around 87% observed a single time. The specimen sequenced was peripheral blood. The receptors here all came from a man aged 45-60 years with active or convalescent COVID-19.

J is TRBJ1-5 and V is TRBV12-5; 10 positions match TRBD1. This CDR3 is built from 15 residues. The germline V gene has CDR1 LGHNT and CDR2 FRNRAP. Trimming at V came to 7 bases and at J to 4 bases, leaving 7 bases not matched to a gene. CDR3 sequence: CASAPGQGLNQPQHF. The CDR3 DNA follows: TGTGCTAGTGCTCCGGGACAGGGGTTAAATCAGCCCCAGCATTTT.

The gene calls are TRBV18 and TRBJ2-3; 7 bases are shared with TRBD1. Looked up from germline, CDR1 is KGHSH and CDR2 is LQKENI. The CDR3 is made up of 16 amino acids. Trimming at V came to 1 base and at J to 3 bases, leaving 7 bases not matched to a gene. CDR3 in amino acids: CASSPRQGPGTDTQYF. CDR3 bases: TGTGCCAGCTCACCACGACAGGGACCAGGAACAGATACGCAGTATTTT.

This clone came up once. The chain couples TRBV2 to TRBJ1-1, with D uncertain. Trimming removed 1 base at V and 1 base at J, with 7 bases between. Germline CDR1 is SNHLY and CDR2 is FYNNEI. The CDR3 consists of 14 residues. This CDR3 is CASSEGLGNTEAFF. In DNA form, the CDR3 reads TGTGCCAGCAGTGAAGGACTAGGGAACACTGAAGCTTTCTTT.

The genes are TRBV19 and TRBJ2-5; 11 bases fit TRBD1. CDR3 length equals 14 residues. Germline CDR1 reads LNHDA; CDR2 reads SQIVND (reference sequence). The V gene end was trimmed by 5 bases and the J gene end by 4 bases; junction bases not matched to a gene: 3. This CDR3 is CASSLGTGGETQYF. For the CDR3, the DNA is TGTGCCAGTAGTTTGGGGACAGGGGGAGAGACCCAGTACTTC. Using reference TRBV19 and TRBJ2-5 for the parts outside the CDR3, the full variable domain is DGGITQSPKYLFRKEGQNVTLSCEQNLNHDAMYWYRQDPGQGLRLIYYSQIVNDFQKGDIAEGYSVSREKKESFPLTVTSAQKNPTAFYLCASSLGTGGETQYFGPGTRLLVL.

This clone was recorded once. This chain uses TRBV24-1 with TRBJ2-5; D possibly corresponds to TRBD1 (5 bases). Germline V lookup: CDR1 KGHDR, CDR2 SFDVKD. This CDR3 comprises 13 residues. Trimming took 2 bases from V and 5 from J, leaving 8 bases between them. CDR3 loop: CATSDSGWETQYF. CDR3 sequence (DNA): TGTGCCACCAGTGATTCAGGGTGGGAGACCCAGTACTTC.

CDR3: CASSQVQRGYTDTQYF. The CDR3, as DNA: TGTGCCAGCAGCCAAGTCCAGCGGGGATACACAGATACGCAGTATTTT. This rearrangement joins TRBV3-1 (or the pseudogene TRBV3-2) to TRBJ2-3, with 7 bases matching TRBD2. The CDR3 covers 16 residues. From germline, CDR1 is LGHDT and CDR2 YNNKEL (reference sequence). J gave up 2 bases and V 1 base, and 6 bases lay outside the gene matches.

The table lists this clone with a count of one. The CDR3 is CASSLAGSGAVSPLHF. The CDR3 DNA sequence: TGTGCCAGCAGCTTAGCGGGTTCAGGGGCGGTTTCACCCCTCCACTTT. The chain uses TRBV7-6 and TRBJ1-6, with a tentative D call TRBD1 (6 bases). This CDR3 comprises 16 residues. Per the germline V gene, CDR1 is SGHVS and CDR2 is FNYEAQ. The V and J ends lost 0 bases and 9 bases respectively, with 15 bases between them.

This clone appeared a few times. The gene calls are TRBV7-7 and TRBJ2-3; 9 bases match TRBD2. The V segment lost 3 bases and the J segment 2 bases; nucleotides outside the gene matches: 3. This CDR3 has 15 amino acids. Germline loops: CDR1 SSHAT, CDR2 FNYEAQ (reference sequence). The CDR3 spells CASSFGGGDTDTQYF. The CDR3 nucleotides read TGTGCCAGCAGCTTCGGCGGGGGGGACACAGATACGCAGTATTTT.

The rearrangement joins TRBV10-3 to TRBJ2-1, with TRBD2 matching over 11 bases. In germline, CDR1 is ENHRY, CDR2 SYGVKD. The CDR3 is 14 amino acids. J gave up 2 bases and V 6 bases, and 0 bases lay outside the gene matches. The CDR3 loop reads CAIRTSGTYNEQFF. The CDR3 DNA follows: TGTGCCATCAGGACTAGCGGGACCTACAATGAGCAGTTCTTC.

The rearrangement uses TRBV6-5 and TRBJ1-2; 7 bases align to TRBD1. The germline CDR1 and CDR2 sequences are MNHEY and SVGAGI. Trimming at V came to 2 bases and at J to 2 bases, leaving 5 bases not matched to a gene. This CDR3 is built from 15 residues. CDR3 nucleotide sequence: TGTGCCAGCAGTTACACATCGGGACAGAACTATGGCTACACCTTC. Translating gives CASSYTSGQNYGYTF.

The chain links TRBV5-4 to TRBJ1-6; D might be TRBD1 (6 bases). The CDR3 totals 14 residues. Germline V lookup: CDR1 SGHNT, CDR2 YYREEE (reference sequence). The germline V and J ends were trimmed by 0 bases and 7 bases, with 8 bases remaining between them. The CDR3 region is CASSLDRENSPLHF. CDR3 in DNA: TGTGCCAGCAGCTTGGACAGGGAAAATTCACCCCTCCACTTT.

The V and J genes are TRBV28 and TRBJ1-2; 8 bases line up with TRBD1. CDR1 is MDHEN and CDR2 is SYDVKM in the germline V gene. V trimming: 7 bases; J trimming: 1 base; junction bases outside the gene matches: 5. There are 14 residues in the CDR3. The chain's CDR3 is CASTLTGVNYGYTF. The CDR3 DNA sequence: TGTGCCAGCACCCTGACAGGGGTTAACTATGGCTACACCTTC.

The rearrangement joins TRBV15 to TRBJ1-4, with 7 positions matching TRBD1. Germline lookup yields CDR1 LNHNV and CDR2 YYDKDF (reference sequence). The length of the CDR3 is 16 residues. Unmatched junction bases numbered 3, after V lost 0 bases and J lost 2 bases. DNA for the CDR3: TGTGCCACCAGCAGAGATGGGGGACAGACTAATGAAAAACTGTTTTTT. It codes for CATSRDGGQTNEKLFF.

This chain links TRBV3-1 (or the pseudogene TRBV3-2) with TRBJ1-5, with D perhaps matching TRBD1 (6 bases). Trimming removed 1 base from V and 0 bases from J, with 10 bases in between. CDR3 length: 16 amino acids. CDR1 and CDR2 (germline): LGHDT, YNNKEL (reference sequence). The CDR3 region has the DNA TGTGCCAGCAGCCAAGGGGGGCCCTATAGCAATCAGCCCCAGCATTTT. Encoded protein: CASSQGGPYSNQPQHF.

The chain uses TRBV19 and TRBJ2-1; 12 bases align to TRBD2. The CDR3 spans 17 residues. Trimming cost V 5 bases and J 3 bases; bases outside gene matches: 8. Per germline, CDR1 LNHDA and CDR2 SQIVND (reference sequence). The CDR3 coding sequence is TGTGCCAGTAGTTCTACCTCACTAGCGGGGGGCTACAATGAGCAGTTCTTC. Translation: CASSSTSLAGGYNEQFF.